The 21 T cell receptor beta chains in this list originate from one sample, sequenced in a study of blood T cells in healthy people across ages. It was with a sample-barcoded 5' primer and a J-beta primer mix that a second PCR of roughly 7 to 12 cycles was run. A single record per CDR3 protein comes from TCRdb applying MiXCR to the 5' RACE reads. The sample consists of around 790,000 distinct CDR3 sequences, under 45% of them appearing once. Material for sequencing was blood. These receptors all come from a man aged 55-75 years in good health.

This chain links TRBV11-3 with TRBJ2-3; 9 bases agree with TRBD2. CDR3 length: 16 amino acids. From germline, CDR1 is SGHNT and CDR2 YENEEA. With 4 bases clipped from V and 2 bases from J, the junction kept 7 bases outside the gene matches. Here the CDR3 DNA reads TGTGCCAGCAGCTCCCTGACTAGCGGTCTCACAGATACGCAGTATTTT. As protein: CASSSLTSGLTDTQYF.

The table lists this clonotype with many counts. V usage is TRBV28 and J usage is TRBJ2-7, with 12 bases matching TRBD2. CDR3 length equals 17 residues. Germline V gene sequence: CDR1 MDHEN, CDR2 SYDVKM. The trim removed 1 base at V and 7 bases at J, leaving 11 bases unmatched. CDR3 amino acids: CASSLLLAGGPYNEQYF. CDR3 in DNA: TGTGCCAGCAGTTTATTACTAGCGGGGGGTCCCTACAATGAGCAGTACTTC.

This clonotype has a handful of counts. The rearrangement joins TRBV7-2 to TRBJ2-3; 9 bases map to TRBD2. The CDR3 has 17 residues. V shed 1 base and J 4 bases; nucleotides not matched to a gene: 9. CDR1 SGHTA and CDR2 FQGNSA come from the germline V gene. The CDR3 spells CASSLDWGGGAADTQYF. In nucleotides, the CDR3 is TGTGCCAGCAGCTTAGATTGGGGCGGGGGGGCCGCAGATACGCAGTATTTT.

The DNA of the CDR3 is TGTGCCAGCAGCTGGAGCGGGGGGCCTTACAATGAGCAGTTCTTC. It codes for CASSWSGGPYNEQFF. The chain has TRBV27 and TRBJ2-1; 9 bases agree with TRBD2. Germline V gene lookup returns CDR1 MNHEY and CDR2 SMNVEV (reference sequence). The CDR3 is 15 amino acids. Trimming cost V 6 bases and J 4 bases; bases outside gene matches: 7.

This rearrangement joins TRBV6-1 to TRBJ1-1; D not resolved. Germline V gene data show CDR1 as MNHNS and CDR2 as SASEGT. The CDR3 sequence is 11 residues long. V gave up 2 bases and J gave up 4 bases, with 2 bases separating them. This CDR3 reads CASSEITEAFF. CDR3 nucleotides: TGTGCCAGCAGTGAAATCACTGAAGCTTTCTTT.

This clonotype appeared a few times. CDR3 nucleotides: TGCGCCAGCAGCCAAGTTTCTAGCGGGGGCAATACGCAGTATTTT. This encodes CASSQVSSGGNTQYF. The chain uses TRBV4-3 and TRBJ2-3; 10 bases are shared with TRBD2. Trimming removed 1 base from V and 7 bases from J; junction bases left unmatched: 5. In germline, CDR1 is LGHNA, CDR2 YSLEER. This CDR3 spans 15 amino acids.

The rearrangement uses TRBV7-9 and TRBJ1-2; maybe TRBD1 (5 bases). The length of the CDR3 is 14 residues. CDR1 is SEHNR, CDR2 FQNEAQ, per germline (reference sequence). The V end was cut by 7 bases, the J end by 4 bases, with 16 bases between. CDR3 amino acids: CASTHTRGGYGYTF. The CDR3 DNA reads TGTGCCAGCACGCACACTAGGGGCGGCTATGGCTACACCTTC. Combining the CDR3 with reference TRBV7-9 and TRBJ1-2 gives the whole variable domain DTGVSQNPRHKITKRGQNVTFRCDPISEHNRLYWYRQTLGQGPEFLTYFQNEAQLEKSRLLSDRFSAERPKGSFSTLEIQRTEQGDSAMYLCASTHTRGGYGYTFGSGTRLTVV.

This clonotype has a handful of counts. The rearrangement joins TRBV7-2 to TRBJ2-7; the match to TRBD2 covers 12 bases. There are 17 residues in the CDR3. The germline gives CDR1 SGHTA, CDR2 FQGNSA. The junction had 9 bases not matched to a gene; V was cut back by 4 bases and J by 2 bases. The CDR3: CASSSHPTSGGPYEQYF. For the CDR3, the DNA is TGTGCCAGCAGCTCCCATCCCACTAGCGGGGGGCCCTACGAGCAGTACTTC.

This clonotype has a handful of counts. In DNA, the CDR3 is TGCAGTGCTACTAGGGATGGAGTGAACACTGAAGCTTTCTTT. Its protein is CSATRDGVNTEAFF. This chain uses TRBV20-1 with TRBJ1-1; D remains unclear. The CDR3 has 14 amino acids. CDR1 and CDR2 (germline): DFQATT, SNEGSKA (reference sequence). The V and J ends lost 4 bases and 0 bases respectively, with 12 bases between them.

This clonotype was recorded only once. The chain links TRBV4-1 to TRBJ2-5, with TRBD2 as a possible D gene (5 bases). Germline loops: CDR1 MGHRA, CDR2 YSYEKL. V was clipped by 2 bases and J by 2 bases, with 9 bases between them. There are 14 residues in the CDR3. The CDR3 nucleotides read TGCGCCAGCAGCCAATGGAGGATACAAGAGACCCAGTACTTC. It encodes CASSQWRIQETQYF.

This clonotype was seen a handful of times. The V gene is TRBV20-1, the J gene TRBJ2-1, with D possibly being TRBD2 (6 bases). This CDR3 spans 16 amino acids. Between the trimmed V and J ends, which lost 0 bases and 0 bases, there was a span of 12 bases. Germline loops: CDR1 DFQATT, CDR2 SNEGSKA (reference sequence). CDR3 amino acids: CSARDVAGPSYNEQFF. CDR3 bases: TGCAGTGCTAGAGATGTGGCGGGACCCTCCTACAATGAGCAGTTCTTC.

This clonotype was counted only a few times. This CDR3 reads CASSLGLPEQFF. CDR3 in DNA: TGTGCCAGCAGTTTAGGACTCCCTGAGCAGTTCTTC. V usage is TRBV28 and J usage is TRBJ2-1; tentative D call: TRBD2 (5 bases). V was cut by 2 bases and J by 9 bases, with 8 bases left in between. CDR1 and CDR2 (germline): MDHEN, SYDVKM. This CDR3 has 12 amino acids.

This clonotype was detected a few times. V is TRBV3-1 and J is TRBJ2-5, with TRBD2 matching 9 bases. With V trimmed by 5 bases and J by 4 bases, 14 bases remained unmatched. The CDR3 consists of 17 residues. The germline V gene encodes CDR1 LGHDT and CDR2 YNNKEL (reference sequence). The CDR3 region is CASSSLVAGVVGETQYF. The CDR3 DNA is TGTGCCAGCAGCTCTCTGGTAGCGGGGGTAGTGGGAGAGACCCAGTACTTC.

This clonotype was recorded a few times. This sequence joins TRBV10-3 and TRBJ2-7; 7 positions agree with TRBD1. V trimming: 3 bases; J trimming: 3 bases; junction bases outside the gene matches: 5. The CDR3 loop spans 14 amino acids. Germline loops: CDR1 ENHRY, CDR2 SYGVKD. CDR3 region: CAISDTGDSYEQYF. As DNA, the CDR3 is TGTGCCATCAGTGATACAGGGGACAGCTACGAGCAGTACTTC.

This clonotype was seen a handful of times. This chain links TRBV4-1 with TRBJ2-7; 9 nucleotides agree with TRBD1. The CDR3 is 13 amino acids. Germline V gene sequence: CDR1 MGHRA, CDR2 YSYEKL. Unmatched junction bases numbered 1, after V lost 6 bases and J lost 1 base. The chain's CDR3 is CASRGTGSYEQYF. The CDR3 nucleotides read TGCGCCAGCAGGGGGACAGGGTCCTACGAGCAGTACTTC.

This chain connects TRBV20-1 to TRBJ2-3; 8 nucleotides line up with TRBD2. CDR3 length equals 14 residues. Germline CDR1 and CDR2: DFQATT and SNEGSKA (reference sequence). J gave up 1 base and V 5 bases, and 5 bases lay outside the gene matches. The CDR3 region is CSAPPRGGTDTQYF. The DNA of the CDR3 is TGCAGTGCTCCCCCGCGGGGGGGCACAGATACGCAGTATTTT.

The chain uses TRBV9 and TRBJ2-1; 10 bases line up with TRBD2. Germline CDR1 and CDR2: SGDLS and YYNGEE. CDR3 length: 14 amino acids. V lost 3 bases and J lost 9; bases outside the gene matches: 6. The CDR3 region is CASSETGLAIEQFF. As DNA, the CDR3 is TGTGCCAGCAGCGAAACGGGACTAGCGATTGAGCAGTTCTTC.

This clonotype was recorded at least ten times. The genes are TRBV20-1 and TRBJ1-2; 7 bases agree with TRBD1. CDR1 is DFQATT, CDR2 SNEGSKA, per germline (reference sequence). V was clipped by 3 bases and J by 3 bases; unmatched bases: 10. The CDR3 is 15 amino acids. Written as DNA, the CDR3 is TGCAGTGCTAGTCCGGACAGGAACGAGGACTATGGCTACACCTTC. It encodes CSASPDRNEDYGYTF.

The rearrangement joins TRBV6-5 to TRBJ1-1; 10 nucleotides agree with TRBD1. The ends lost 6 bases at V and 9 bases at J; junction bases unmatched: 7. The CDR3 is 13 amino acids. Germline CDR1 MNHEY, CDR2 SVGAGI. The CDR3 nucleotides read TGTGCCAGCAGGGGGACAGGGGAGTCCCAAGCTTTCTTT. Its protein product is CASRGTGESQAFF.

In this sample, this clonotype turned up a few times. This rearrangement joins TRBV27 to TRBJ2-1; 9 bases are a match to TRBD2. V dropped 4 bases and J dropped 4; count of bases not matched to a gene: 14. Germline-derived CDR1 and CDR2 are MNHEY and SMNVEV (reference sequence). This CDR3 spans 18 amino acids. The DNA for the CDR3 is TGTGCCAGCAGTTCCCCGGGTAGCGGGGGCCAAAATTACAATGAGCAGTTCTTC. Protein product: CASSSPGSGGQNYNEQFF.

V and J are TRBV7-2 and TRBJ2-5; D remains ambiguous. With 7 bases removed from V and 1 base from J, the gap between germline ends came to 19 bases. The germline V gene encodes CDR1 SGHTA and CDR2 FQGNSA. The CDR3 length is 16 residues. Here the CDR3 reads CASNMRGVAAQETQYF. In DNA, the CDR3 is TGTGCCAGCAACATGCGCGGAGTGGCAGCCCAAGAGACCCAGTACTTC. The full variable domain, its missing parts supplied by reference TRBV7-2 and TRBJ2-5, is GAGVSQSPSNKVTEKGKDVELRCDPISGHTALYWYRQSLGQGLEFLIYFQGNSAPDKSGLPSDRFSAERTGGSVSTLTIQRTQQEDSAVYLCASNMRGVAAQETQYFGPGTRLLVL.